These 25 T cell receptor beta chains were all obtained from the same sample, sequenced in a study of response to subunit inactivated influenza vaccine. TCRdb fed the RT-PCR reads into MiXCR, producing one record per CDR3 protein. The table has about 520,000 distinct CDR3 sequences, approximately 7.3% seen once. The sample in question was PBMCs from blood, obtained less than 25 months after vaccination. The receptors here all came from a man in his fifties or sixties who received an inactivated influenza vaccine.

There are a few counts of this clonotype. The chain joins TRBV5-5 to TRBJ2-6; D gene ambiguous. CDR1 SGHKS and CDR2 YYEKEE come from the germline V gene (reference sequence). This CDR3 has 18 amino acids. V was pared by 0 bases and J by 0 bases, with 13 bases between. Here the CDR3 reads CASSLATLTNSGANVLTF. The CDR3, as DNA: TGTGCCAGCAGCTTGGCCACCTTAACTAACTCTGGGGCCAACGTCCTGACTTTC.

This clonotype was seen a handful of times. CDR3 DNA sequence: TGCAGTGCTAGAACCGCAGGTTTTACTGAAGCTTTCTTT. Translation: CSARTAGFTEAFF. The chain uses TRBV20-1 and TRBJ1-1; D is unresolved. The CDR3 runs 13 residues. Germline V lookup: CDR1 DFQATT, CDR2 SNEGSKA (reference sequence). With 2 bases removed from V and 5 bases from J, the gap between germline ends came to 12 bases.

In its sample, this clonotype was seen a few times. The chain recombines TRBV29-1 with TRBJ1-2; 7 bases are a match to TRBD1. The length of the CDR3 is 12 residues. V was clipped by 7 bases and J by 3 bases; unmatched bases: 5. The germline gives CDR1 SQVTM, CDR2 ANQGSEA. The CDR3 here is CSGGQSDYGYTF. The CDR3 DNA reads TGCAGCGGGGGACAGTCGGACTATGGCTACACCTTC.

This chain joins TRBV27 and TRBJ2-2; D could derive from TRBD1 or TRBD2 (6 bases each). CDR1 is MNHEY and CDR2 is SMNVEV in the germline V gene (reference sequence). V was clipped by 5 bases and J by 4 bases, with 20 bases between them. This CDR3 contains 17 residues. Written as DNA, the CDR3 is TGTGCCAGCAGTCTCTCCCGGGGGCTAGCGCGCACCGGGGAGCTGTTTTTT. This codes for CASSLSRGLARTGELFF.

The chain has TRBV3-1 and TRBJ2-7, with 7 bases matching TRBD1. CDR3 length: 15 residues. Germline V gene lookup returns CDR1 LGHDT and CDR2 YNNKEL (reference sequence). V lost 3 bases and J lost 5; bases outside the gene matches: 10. In DNA form, the CDR3 reads TGTGCCAGCAGCCAGGGACCGGCAGGGGGTCACGAGCAGTACTTC. Amino acids: CASSQGPAGGHEQYF.

The DNA of the CDR3 is TGTGCCAGCGGCGGGGGTCGGCAAGAGACCCAGTACTTC. Translating it yields CASGGGRQETQYF. The chain carries TRBV12-3 or TRBV12-4 and TRBJ2-5, with 7 bases matching TRBD2. This CDR3 has 13 amino acids. V dropped 8 bases and J dropped 2; count of bases not matched to a gene: 5.

CDR3 in amino acids: CSARDRVAGELFF. In nucleotides, the CDR3 is TGCAGTGCTAGAGATCGCGTCGCCGGGGAGCTGTTTTTT. The chain is built from TRBV20-1 and TRBJ2-2; D is unclear. Germline loops: CDR1 DFQATT, CDR2 SNEGSKA (reference sequence). Trimming cost V 0 bases and J 6 bases, with 8 bases left between them. The CDR3 covers 13 residues.

Note on this clonotype: A read error is possible here, since a much larger clone lies one base away. This sequence joins TRBV9 and TRBJ1-1; D unclear. The CDR3 is made up of 13 amino acids. Germline loops: CDR1 SGDLS, CDR2 YYNGEE. The CDR3 DNA sequence: TGTGCCAACAGCGTAGTAGAGAACACTGAAGCTTTCTTT. Its translation is CANSVVENTEAFF.

The table lists this clonotype with a few counts. The chain carries TRBV7-8 and TRBJ2-3; 8 bases line up with TRBD1. The CDR3 consists of 17 residues. Germline V gene data show CDR1 as SGHVS and CDR2 as FQNEAQ. Unmatched junction bases numbered 9, after V lost 2 bases and J lost 2 bases. CDR3 DNA sequence: TGTGCCAGCAGCTTACACGGGGGACAGGAGTTCACAGATACGCAGTATTTT. Translation gives CASSLHGGQEFTDTQYF.

This clonotype was counted only a few times. The gene calls are TRBV2 and TRBJ2-7, with D perhaps TRBD1 (5 bases). CDR3 length: 13 residues. Per germline, CDR1 SNHLY and CDR2 FYNNEI. Trimming pared 1 base from V and 5 bases from J, leaving 9 bases between. The CDR3 is CASSEVRVHEQYF. The CDR3 nucleotides read TGTGCCAGCAGTGAAGTCAGGGTCCACGAGCAGTACTTC. Using reference TRBV2 and TRBJ2-7 for the parts outside the CDR3, the full variable domain is EPEVTQTPSHQVTQMGQEVILRCVPISNHLYFYWYRQILGQKVEFLVSFYNNEISEKSEIFDDQFSVERPDGSNFTLKIRSTKLEDSAMYFCASSEVRVHEQYFGPGTRLTVT.

This clonotype was observed at least ten times. This chain joins TRBV12-3 or TRBV12-4 and TRBJ1-1, with a possible D match to TRBD1 (5 bases). V was shortened by 3 bases and J by 10 bases, with 12 bases between the two germline ends. This CDR3 spans 12 amino acids. CDR3 coding DNA: TGTGCCAGCAGTTTCCCAGGGTTGGGAGCTTTCTTT. This translates into CASSFPGLGAFF.

This clonotype was found a few times. The rearrangement uses TRBV24-1 and TRBJ2-1; 14 positions match TRBD2. The CDR3 covers 18 residues. Trimming took 0 bases from V and 7 from J; bases not matched to a gene: 7. Germline V gene sequence: CDR1 KGHDR, CDR2 SFDVKD. As DNA, the CDR3 is TGTGCCACCAGTGATTTGGTGGGGGGGACTAGCGGGAGTAATGAGCAGTTCTTC. Protein: CATSDLVGGTSGSNEQFF.

The V call is TRBV2, the J call TRBJ2-3, with D perhaps matching TRBD2 (6 bases). The V and J ends lost 1 base and 9 bases respectively, with 11 bases between them. CDR1 is SNHLY, CDR2 FYNNEI, per germline. The CDR3 loop spans 13 amino acids. The CDR3 bases are TGTGCCAGCAGTGAAGACGCGGGAAACACGCAGTATTTT. Protein sequence: CASSEDAGNTQYF.

This chain joins TRBV20-1 and TRBJ2-3; weak D call: TRBD1 (6 bases). Germline assignment: CDR1 DFQATT and CDR2 SNEGSKA (reference sequence). The CDR3 runs 17 residues. Trimming removed 0 bases from V and 4 bases from J, with 20 bases in between. As DNA, the CDR3 is TGCAGTGCTAGAGATGTTCAGGGGTTTGGAATAGCAGATACGCAGTATTTT. This codes for CSARDVQGFGIADTQYF.

The rearrangement links TRBV10-3 to TRBJ1-2; D is perhaps TRBD1 (5 bases). The germline CDR1 and CDR2 sequences are ENHRY and SYGVKD. V was pared by 3 bases and J by 4 bases, with 18 bases between. The CDR3 contains 16 residues. The CDR3: CAISDVDSGESYGYTF. CDR3 coding DNA: TGTGCCATCAGTGACGTAGACAGCGGAGAGTCCTATGGCTACACCTTC.

In its sample, this clonotype was seen many times. One junction end disagrees with the germline gene, perhaps due to a read error. V gene TRBV7-7 combines with J gene TRBJ2-1; D remains unclear. Germline loops: CDR1 SSHAT, CDR2 FNYEAQ (reference sequence). This CDR3 comprises 13 residues. Here the CDR3 reads CASSLNLHNEQFF. The CDR3 DNA reads as TGTGCTAGCAGCTTAAATCTGCACAATGAGCAGTTCTTC.

This clonotype came up a few times. V is TRBV20-1 and J is TRBJ2-1; D is unclear. The CDR3 totals 11 residues. Germline loops: CDR1 DFQATT, CDR2 SNEGSKA (reference sequence). V dropped 7 bases and J dropped 5 bases, with 9 bases sitting between them. The CDR3 here is CSGRNHNEQFF. CDR3 bases: TGCAGTGGTCGGAATCACAATGAGCAGTTCTTC.

This clonotype was seen repeatedly, ten times or more. The gene calls are TRBV9 and TRBJ2-1, with D possibly called TRBD1 or TRBD2 (5 bases each). From germline, CDR1 is SGDLS and CDR2 YYNGEE. The CDR3 is 18 residues long. Trimming took 0 bases from V and 0 from J, leaving 16 bases between them. CDR3 coding DNA: TGTGCCAGCAGCGTAGGGGCTAAAACTGGGGGCTCCTACAATGAGCAGTTCTTC. Residues: CASSVGAKTGGSYNEQFF. Full variable domain (remainder filled in from reference TRBV9 and TRBJ2-1): DSGVTQTPKHLITATGQRVTLRCSPRSGDLSVYWYQQSLDQGLQFLIQYYNGEERAKGNILERFSAQQFPDLHSELNLSSLELGDSALYFCASSVGAKTGGSYNEQFFGPGTRLTVL.

There are a few counts of this clonotype. V is TRBV20-1 and J is TRBJ2-1, with 7 bases matching TRBD2. J gave up 7 bases and V 8 bases, and 14 bases lay outside the gene matches. Looked up from germline, CDR1 is DFQATT and CDR2 is SNEGSKA (reference sequence). The length of the CDR3 is 14 residues. The CDR3 region is CSPLDSGVRNEQFF. CDR3 sequence (DNA): TGCAGTCCGCTTGACAGCGGGGTAAGGAATGAGCAGTTCTTC.

This clonotype was seen only a few times. The rearrangement links TRBV7-9 to TRBJ2-7; 8 bases fit TRBD1. This CDR3 contains 16 residues. The trim removed 1 base at V and 5 bases at J, leaving 10 bases unmatched. Germline V CDR1 and CDR2: SEHNR, FQNEAQ (reference sequence). CDR3 nucleotide sequence: TGTGCCAGCAGCTTAGGGGACAGGCACTATGAAAACGAGCAGTACTTC. It is translated as CASSLGDRHYENEQYF. The whole variable domain, remainder taken from reference TRBV7-9 and TRBJ2-7, is DTGVSQNPRHKITKRGQNVTFRCDPISEHNRLYWYRQTLGQGPEFLTYFQNEAQLEKSRLLSDRFSAERPKGSFSTLEIQRTEQGDSAMYLCASSLGDRHYENEQYFGPGTRLTVT.

This clonotype was detected a few times. The V call is TRBV20-1, the J call TRBJ2-1; maybe TRBD2 (5 bases). The CDR3 runs 13 residues. Per the germline V gene, CDR1 is DFQATT and CDR2 is SNEGSKA (reference sequence). V was pared by 2 bases and J by 6 bases, with 11 bases between. The CDR3 protein is CSARNPLANEQFF. The CDR3 region has the DNA TGCAGTGCTAGAAACCCCCTAGCCAATGAGCAGTTCTTC.

The V gene is TRBV6-2 or TRBV6-3, the J gene TRBJ2-7; TRBD2 is a possible D gene (6 bases). Germline CDR1 reads MNHEY; CDR2 reads SVGEGT. The CDR3 totals 16 residues. V was clipped by 4 bases and J by 2 bases, with 18 bases between them. CDR3 amino acids: CASSCGRSCGTYEQYF. CDR3 bases: TGTGCCAGCAGTTGTGGTCGTAGCTGCGGGACCTACGAGCAGTACTTC.

This clonotype was found a few times. The rearrangement links TRBV18 to TRBJ2-5; tentative D call: TRBD1 (6 bases). V was clipped by 6 bases and J by 2 bases, with 13 bases between them. CDR1 is KGHSH, CDR2 LQKENI, per germline. CDR3 length equals 14 residues. The chain's CDR3 is CASSSTGQQETQYF. CDR3 DNA: TGTGCCAGCTCGTCGACAGGCCAACAAGAGACCCAGTACTTC. The variable domain in full, completed from reference TRBV18 and TRBJ2-5, reads NAGVMQNPRHLVRRRGQEARLRCSPMKGHSHVYWYRQLPEEGLKFMVYLQKENIIDESGMPKERFSAEFPKEGPSILRIQQVVRGDSAAYFCASSSTGQQETQYFGPGTRLLVL.

V gene TRBV29-1 combines with J gene TRBJ2-3; perhaps TRBD2 as D (6 bases). V lost 4 bases and J lost 4, with 12 bases in between. The CDR3 consists of 13 residues. Germline V CDR1 and CDR2: SQVTM, ANQGSEA. The CDR3 DNA reads as TGCAGCGTTGTCTGGGGCGGGGCAGATACGCAGTATTTT. Its protein product is CSVVWGGADTQYF.

CDR3 DNA: TGTGCCAGCAGACCATCGGGCCCGCTAGGTTACAATGAGCAGTTCTTC. It yields the protein CASRPSGPLGYNEQFF. V gene TRBV12-3 or TRBV12-4 combines with J gene TRBJ2-1; no clear D. V was pared by 6 bases and J by 4 bases, with 19 bases between. The CDR3 totals 16 residues.